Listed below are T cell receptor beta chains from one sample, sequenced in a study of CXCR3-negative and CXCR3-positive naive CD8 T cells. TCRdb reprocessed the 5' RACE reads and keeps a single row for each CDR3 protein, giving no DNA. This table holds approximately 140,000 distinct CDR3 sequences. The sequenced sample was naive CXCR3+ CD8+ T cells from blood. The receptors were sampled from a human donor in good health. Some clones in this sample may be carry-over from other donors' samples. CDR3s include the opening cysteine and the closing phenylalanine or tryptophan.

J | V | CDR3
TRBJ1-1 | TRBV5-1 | CASSHYGRLEAFF
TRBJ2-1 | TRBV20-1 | CSARDKGERFLEQFF
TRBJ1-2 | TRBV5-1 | CASSHSLGGNYGYTF
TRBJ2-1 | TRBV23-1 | CASSKTGSDNEQFF
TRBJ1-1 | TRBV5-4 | CANSSQGSTEAFF
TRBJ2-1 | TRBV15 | CATSRVGQGHEQFF
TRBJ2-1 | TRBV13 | CASSRPPADTRPDEQFF
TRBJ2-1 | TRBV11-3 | CASSSRDRYNEQFF
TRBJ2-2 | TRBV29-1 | CSAHDTGAGELFF
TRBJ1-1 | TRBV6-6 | CASSSLLNTEAFF
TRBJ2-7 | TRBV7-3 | CASSFLADGEQYF
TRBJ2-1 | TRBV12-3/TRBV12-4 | CASRGYYDGGEQFF
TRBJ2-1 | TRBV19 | CASSRSSGRGNEQFF
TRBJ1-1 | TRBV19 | CASSMGWGGKMLNTEAFF
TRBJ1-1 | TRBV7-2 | CASSLGRLEAFF
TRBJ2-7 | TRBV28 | CASSFDRVPSYEQYF
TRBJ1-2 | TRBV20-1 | CSARVPEGVDGYTF
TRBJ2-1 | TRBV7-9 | CASSRAREDSYNEQFF